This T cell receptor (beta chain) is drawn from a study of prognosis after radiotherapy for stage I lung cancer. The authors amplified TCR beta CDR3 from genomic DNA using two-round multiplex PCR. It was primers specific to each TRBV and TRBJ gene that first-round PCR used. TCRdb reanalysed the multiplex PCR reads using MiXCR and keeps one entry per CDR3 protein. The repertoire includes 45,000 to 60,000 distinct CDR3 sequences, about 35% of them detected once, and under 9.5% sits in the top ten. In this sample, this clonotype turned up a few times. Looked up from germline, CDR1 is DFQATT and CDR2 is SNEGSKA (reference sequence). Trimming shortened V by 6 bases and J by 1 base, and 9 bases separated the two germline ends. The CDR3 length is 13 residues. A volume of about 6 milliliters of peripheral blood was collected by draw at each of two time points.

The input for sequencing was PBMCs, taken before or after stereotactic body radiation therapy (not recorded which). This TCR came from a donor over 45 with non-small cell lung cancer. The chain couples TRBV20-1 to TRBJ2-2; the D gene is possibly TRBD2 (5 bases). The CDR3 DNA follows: TGCAGTGCCCGGGAACAGAACACCGGGGAGCTGTTTTTT. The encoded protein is CSAREQNTGELFF.